The 5 T cell receptor beta chains reported below all come from one sample, sequenced in a study of T-cell memory formation after mild COVID-19 (dated by TCRdb to the early 2020s). Library method: 5' RACE. TCRdb shows the sequencer as Illumina NovaSeq 6000. The public reads were reanalyzed by TCRdb: fastp trimming at Q25, MiXCR alignment, in-frame beta chains only. Each entry is one CDR3 protein sequence, shown with its most common DNA and genes. In all, the sample holds some 490,000 distinct CDR3 sequences, and about 18% of those were seen once. Approximately 13% of the sample comes from the top ten. The specimen sequenced was PBMCs or a T cell subset sorted from them (not recorded which). The receptors originated from an adult woman who had mild COVID-19 (a few samples of this study predate the infection). The sample titles of this study are shuffled in the database, so cell type and time point are left out; the donor was told from shared clones.

V usage is TRBV4-2 and J usage is TRBJ2-7, with D possibly being TRBD1 (6 bases). Deletions cut 1 base from V and 2 bases from J, with 9 bases between. The CDR3 loop spans 14 amino acids. Germline loops: CDR1 LGHNA, CDR2 YNFKEQ. CDR3 in DNA: TGTGCCAGCAGCCAAGGGGACATCACCTACGAGCAGTACTTC. It translates to CASSQGDITYEQYF.

A few counts support this clonotype. The chain couples TRBV4-1 to TRBJ1-1; 10 bases align to TRBD1. The trim removed 2 bases at V and 5 bases at J, leaving 5 bases unmatched. CDR3 length equals 15 residues. Looked up from germline, CDR1 is MGHRA and CDR2 is YSYEKL. CDR3 loop: CASSQQMGQGTEAFF. The CDR3 coding sequence is TGCGCCAGCAGCCAACAGATGGGACAGGGGACTGAAGCTTTCTTT.

The chain's CDR3 is CASSFSGQSNEKLFF. In DNA, the CDR3 is TGTGCCAGCAGTTTTTCGGGGCAGTCTAATGAAAAACTGTTTTTT. This chain connects TRBV12-3 or TRBV12-4 to TRBJ1-4; possibly TRBD1 for D (5 bases). Trimming cost V 3 bases and J 3 bases, with 11 bases left between them. This CDR3 comprises 15 residues.

The table lists this clonotype with a few counts. CDR3 coding DNA: TGTGCCAGCAGCCCCCGACAGGACACCATATATTTT. It yields the protein CASSPRQDTIYF. The V and J genes are TRBV7-8 and TRBJ1-3; perhaps TRBD1 as D (6 bases). Germline V gene data show CDR1 as SGHVS and CDR2 as FQNEAQ. This CDR3 has 12 amino acids. V was cut by 5 bases and J by 8 bases, with 10 bases left in between.

There are a few counts of this clonotype. The chain carries TRBV20-1 and TRBJ2-1; possibly TRBD1 for D (6 bases). The CDR3 covers 15 residues. V lost 3 bases to trimming and J lost 8 bases, with 20 bases between them. Germline CDR1 and CDR2: DFQATT and SNEGSKA (reference sequence). CDR3 sequence (DNA): TGCAGTGCTAGCCAACGGGTCGGCAGGGGCGATGAGCAGTTCTTC. Translation: CSASQRVGRGDEQFF.